Listed here are 21 T cell receptor beta chains from one sample, sequenced in a study of Graves' ophthalmopathy and Graves' hyperthyroidism (dated by TCRdb to 2016 to 2019). The sequencer was an Illumina HiSeq 2000. TCR beta CDR3 regions were amplified from RNA transcripts for repertoire sequencing. A first-round RT-PCR used HTBI primers with the Qiagen OneStep RT-PCR kit, followed by a second-round multiplex PCR, size selection and purification. The public reads were reanalyzed by TCRdb: fastp trimming at Q25, MiXCR alignment, in-frame beta chains only. One record per CDR3 amino acid sequence lists the most common genes and DNA. Present in this sample are about 170,000 distinct CDR3 sequences, 30% to 45% of which were seen just once. The ten top clones hold around 5.8% of the sample. Sequenced input: peripheral blood. The source is a woman aged 40 to 49 with Graves' ophthalmopathy. Donor details come from another sample of the same person, matched by shared clones.

The CDR3 reads CATSREPGYEQYF. In DNA, the CDR3 is TGTGCCACCAGTCGGGAGCCAGGCTACGAGCAGTACTTC. V is TRBV15 and J is TRBJ2-7; perhaps TRBD2 as D (6 bases). The germline V and J ends were trimmed by 6 bases and 3 bases, with 12 bases remaining between them. Per germline, CDR1 LNHNV and CDR2 YYDKDF (reference sequence). The CDR3 loop spans 13 amino acids.

In this sample, this clonotype turned up many times. CDR3 coding DNA: TGTGCCAGCAGCCCCCCAACTCAAGAGACCCAGTACTTC. Residues: CASSPPTQETQYF. This chain uses TRBV7-9 with TRBJ2-5; no clear D gene. The CDR3 covers 13 residues. V was shortened by 5 bases and J by 2 bases, with 9 bases between the two germline ends. Looked up from germline, CDR1 is SEHNR and CDR2 is FQNEAQ (reference sequence).

The chain couples TRBV12-3 or TRBV12-4 to TRBJ2-7, with a possible D match to TRBD1 (6 bases). Trimming cost V 6 bases and J 2 bases, with 14 bases left between them. This CDR3 region has 14 residues. The CDR3 bases are TGTGCCAGCAGGATCGGACAGTCCCCCTACGAGCAGTACTTC. Translated: CASRIGQSPYEQYF.

This clonotype was observed many times. CDR3 sequence: CAWSRGGGYGYTF. The CDR3 nucleotides read TGTGCCTGGAGTCGGGGGGGAGGCTATGGCTACACCTTC. This chain connects TRBV30 to TRBJ1-2; possible D gene TRBD1, 5 bases. Trimming removed 2 bases from V and 4 bases from J, with 11 bases in between. Germline loops: CDR1 GTSNPN, CDR2 SVGIG (reference sequence). The CDR3 runs to 13 residues.

This clonotype rates as large. This sequence joins TRBV2 and TRBJ2-5; 9 bases are shared with TRBD1. V gave up 5 bases and J gave up 5 bases; unmatched junction bases: 6. Germline V gene data show CDR1 as SNHLY and CDR2 as FYNNEI. The CDR3 is 14 residues long. DNA for the CDR3: TGTGCCAGCAGTTCGACAGGGGGTGGGGAGACCCAGTACTTC. Translating it yields CASSSTGGGETQYF. Full variable domain (missing parts from reference TRBV2 and TRBJ2-5): EPEVTQTPSHQVTQMGQEVILRCVPISNHLYFYWYRQILGQKVEFLVSFYNNEISEKSEIFDDQFSVERPDGSNFTLKIRSTKLEDSAMYFCASSSTGGGETQYFGPGTRLLVL.

This clonotype was detected many times. The chain is built from TRBV6-1 and TRBJ2-2; the D gene is possibly TRBD1 (5 bases). Trimming removed 8 bases at V and 3 bases at J, with 10 bases between. This CDR3 comprises 13 residues. Per the germline V gene, CDR1 is MNHNS and CDR2 is SASEGT. CDR3 loop: CASAAGYTGELFF. CDR3 DNA sequence: TGTGCCAGCGCGGCAGGGTACACCGGGGAGCTGTTTTTT.

The V gene is TRBV28, the J gene TRBJ1-5; D might be TRBD1 (5 bases). This CDR3 is built from 14 residues. Germline values: CDR1 MDHEN, CDR2 SYDVKM. With 6 bases removed from V and 4 bases from J, the gap between germline ends came to 13 bases. The CDR3 bases are TGTGCCAGCAGCCCTCCAGGGACGAATCAGCCCCAGCATTTT. Its translation: CASSPPGTNQPQHF. The full variable domain, its missing parts supplied by reference TRBV28 and TRBJ1-5, is DVKVTQSSRYLVKRTGEKVFLECVQDMDHENMFWYRQDPGLGLRLIYFSYDVKMKEKGDIPEGYSVSREKKERFSLILESASTNQTSMYLCASSPPGTNQPQHFGDGTRLSIL.

The chain links TRBV24-1 to TRBJ2-2; D gene ambiguous. Germline CDR1 is KGHDR and CDR2 is SFDVKD. The V end was cut by 6 bases, the J end by 5 bases, with 6 bases between. The CDR3 runs to 12 residues. The CDR3 protein is CATSSLTGELFF. CDR3 nucleotide sequence: TGTGCCACCAGTTCACTGACCGGGGAGCTGTTTTTT.

This clonotype appeared many times. The J gene is TRBJ2-7, the V gene TRBV4-1; TRBD1 aligns across 8 bases. The CDR3 has 13 amino acids. Trimming took 3 bases from V and 6 from J; bases not matched to a gene: 4. CDR1 and CDR2 from the germline V gene are MGHRA and YSYEKL. CDR3 bases: TGCGCCAGCAGCCACCCCACAGGGGGCGAGCAGTACTTC. Translation: CASSHPTGGEQYF.

This clonotype was detected ten times or more. The chain uses TRBV28 and TRBJ1-5, with D maybe TRBD1 (6 bases). Germline CDR1 is MDHEN and CDR2 is SYDVKM. Deletions cut 1 base from V and 2 bases from J, with 6 bases between. The CDR3 totals 14 residues. As DNA, the CDR3 is TGTGCCAGCAGTTTATACAGGGGCAATCAGCCCCAGCATTTT. Translated, it gives CASSLYRGNQPQHF.

This chain links TRBV15 with TRBJ1-1, with a tentative D call TRBD1 (6 bases). The CDR3 contains 15 residues. Trimming cost V 1 base and J 8 bases, with 17 bases left between them. Germline assignment: CDR1 LNHNV and CDR2 YYDKDF (reference sequence). In DNA form, the CDR3 reads TGTGCCACCAGCAGAGTGGACAGCAGGGTTTCCGAAGCTTTCTTT. Translation: CATSRVDSRVSEAFF.

V is TRBV12-3 or TRBV12-4 and J is TRBJ2-2; 7 bases agree with TRBD1. J gave up 4 bases and V 5 bases, and 4 bases lay outside the gene matches. The CDR3 loop spans 14 amino acids. In DNA, the CDR3 is TGTGCCAGCAGTCTACAGGGGAGCACCGGGGAGCTGTTTTTT. It codes for CASSLQGSTGELFF.

Ten or more counts support this clonotype. V is TRBV12-3 or TRBV12-4 and J is TRBJ2-7; either TRBD1 or TRBD2 may fit D (7 bases each). Trimming cost V 6 bases and J 2 bases, with 20 bases left between them. The CDR3 has 16 amino acids. Here the CDR3 reads CASSPMWEGQTYEQYF. CDR3 DNA: TGTGCCAGCAGCCCCATGTGGGAGGGACAGACCTACGAGCAGTACTTC.

The chain recombines TRBV6-2 or TRBV6-3 with TRBJ2-2; TRBD1 is a possible D gene (6 bases). The V end lost 7 bases, the J end lost 1 base, and 10 bases lay between the germline ends. This CDR3 spans 14 amino acids. The V gene's germline CDR1 is MNHEY and CDR2 SVGEGT. The DNA of the CDR3 is TGTGCCAGCATTCTGGGACAGAACACCGGGGAGCTGTTTTTT. Its translation is CASILGQNTGELFF.

The chain couples TRBV12-3 or TRBV12-4 to TRBJ2-2, with D perhaps TRBD2 (5 bases). There are 14 residues in the CDR3. Trimming stripped 6 bases from V and 1 base from J, with 9 bases between. CDR3 DNA sequence: TGTGCCAGCAGGGGGAGCGGGAACACCGGGGAGCTGTTTTTT. Translating it yields CASRGSGNTGELFF.

The genes are TRBV12-3 or TRBV12-4 and TRBJ2-7; 10 bases match TRBD1. V shed 5 bases and J 7 bases; nucleotides not matched to a gene: 8. This CDR3 is built from 14 residues. The CDR3 bases are TGTGCCAGCAGTCTCTCCGGGACAGGGGTTGAGCAGTACTTC. Residues: CASSLSGTGVEQYF.

This clonotype has at least ten counts. CDR3 amino acids: CASSLDLPEVYEQYF. CDR3 DNA sequence: TGTGCCAGCAGCTTAGATCTTCCCGAGGTGTACGAGCAGTACTTC. V is TRBV11-2 and J is TRBJ2-7, with D unclear. Germline lookup yields CDR1 SGHAT and CDR2 FQNNGV. This CDR3 is 15 amino acids long. V shed 0 bases and J shed 4 bases, with 13 bases lying between them.

This chain links TRBV27 with TRBJ2-5, with D perhaps TRBD2 (6 bases). This CDR3 is built from 16 residues. The V gene's germline CDR1 is MNHEY and CDR2 SMNVEV (reference sequence). Trimming took 2 bases from V and 2 from J, leaving 15 bases between them. The CDR3 loop is CASSLRHGGGQETQYF. The CDR3 bases are TGTGCCAGCAGTTTAAGGCACGGGGGTGGGCAAGAGACCCAGTACTTC.

This clonotype was seen many times. The chain uses TRBV4-1 and TRBJ2-2; D call uncertain. From germline, CDR1 is MGHRA and CDR2 YSYEKL. The CDR3 covers 11 residues. V was clipped by 4 bases and J by 6 bases, with 3 bases between them. In DNA form, the CDR3 reads TGCGCCAGCAGCCGGGCCGGGGAGCTGTTTTTT. Protein sequence: CASSRAGELFF.

There are many counts of this clonotype. The rearrangement links TRBV24-1 to TRBJ1-2, with D perhaps matching TRBD1 (6 bases). V lost 5 bases to trimming and J lost 0 bases, with 9 bases between them. The CDR3 extends over 14 amino acids. Germline CDR1 reads KGHDR; CDR2 reads SFDVKD. CDR3 residues: CATSGDNSNYGYTF. Here the CDR3 DNA reads TGTGCCACCAGTGGGGACAACTCTAACTATGGCTACACCTTC.

There are a few counts of this clonotype. The CDR3 reads CASSSSGRAMKTQYF. In DNA, the CDR3 is TGTGCCAGCAGCTCGAGCGGGAGGGCCATGAAGACCCAGTACTTC. The V gene is TRBV12-3 or TRBV12-4, the J gene TRBJ2-5; 10 positions match TRBD2. This CDR3 has 15 residues. J lost 6 bases, V lost 6 bases, and 10 bases had no gene match.